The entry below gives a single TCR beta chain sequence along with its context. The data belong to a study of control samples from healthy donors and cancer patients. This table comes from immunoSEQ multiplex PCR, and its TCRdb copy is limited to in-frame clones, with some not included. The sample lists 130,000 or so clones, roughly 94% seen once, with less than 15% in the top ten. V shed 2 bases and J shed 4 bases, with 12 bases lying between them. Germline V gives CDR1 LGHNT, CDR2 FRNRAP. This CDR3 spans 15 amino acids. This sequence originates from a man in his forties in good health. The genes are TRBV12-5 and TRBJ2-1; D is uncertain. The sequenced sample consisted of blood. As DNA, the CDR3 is TGTGCTAGTGGTTTGCGGGCAGTCCGTTACAATGAGCAGTTCTTC. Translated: CASGLRAVRYNEQFF.